The 26 T cell receptor beta chains presented below share a single source sample, sequenced in a study of blood T cell repertoires in COVID-19. Sequencing used immunoSEQ multiplex PCR; TCRdb keeps in-frame clones, though not all of them. The top ten clones hold around 10% of a sample with around 31,000 clones, 80% to 90% of them seen once. Sequences were obtained from peripheral blood. These receptors originate from a man in his 60s with acute or convalescent COVID-19.

The chain recombines TRBV5-1 with TRBJ2-3; possibly TRBD1 for D (5 bases). Trimming pared 6 bases from V and 9 bases from J, leaving 17 bases between. Looked up from germline, CDR1 is SGHRS and CDR2 is YFSETQ. The CDR3 sequence is 13 residues long. The CDR3 DNA reads as TGCGCCAGCACCCAGGGTGACGGCTCCACGCAGTATTTT. It yields the protein CASTQGDGSTQYF.

The chain carries TRBV7-8 and TRBJ1-2; TRBD1 aligns across 12 bases. V shed 5 bases and J 8 bases; nucleotides not matched to a gene: 12. CDR1 is SGHVS, CDR2 FQNEAQ, per germline. CDR3 length: 16 amino acids. The DNA for the CDR3 is TGTGCCAGCAGCCCCCAGGGGACAGGGGGCTTAGTGGGCTACACCTTC. It specifies CASSPQGTGGLVGYTF.

V gene TRBV10-3 combines with J gene TRBJ2-5; TRBD1 might be the D (6 bases). Looked up from germline, CDR1 is ENHRY and CDR2 is SYGVKD. With 6 bases removed from V and 5 bases from J, the gap between germline ends came to 22 bases. The CDR3 contains 16 residues. The CDR3 sequence: CAISGSTGPPVETQYF. CDR3 in DNA: TGTGCCATCAGCGGGTCGACAGGACCACCCGTGGAGACCCAGTACTTC.

The V gene is TRBV19, the J gene TRBJ2-2, with a tentative D call TRBD2 (6 bases). Per the germline V gene, CDR1 is LNHDA and CDR2 is SQIVND (reference sequence). CDR3 length equals 14 residues. The V end lost 6 bases, the J end lost 4 bases, and 12 bases lay between the germline ends. The CDR3 sequence is CASRPEGSTGELFF. CDR3 coding DNA: TGTGCCAGTAGGCCGGAGGGGAGCACCGGGGAGCTGTTTTTT. Variable domain in full (rest from reference TRBV19 and TRBJ2-2): DGGITQSPKYLFRKEGQNVTLSCEQNLNHDAMYWYRQDPGQGLRLIYYSQIVNDFQKGDIAEGYSVSREKKESFPLTVTSAQKNPTAFYLCASRPEGSTGELFFGEGSRLTVL.

The chain has TRBV28 and TRBJ2-5, with D tentatively TRBD1 (7 bases). The germline V gene encodes CDR1 MDHEN and CDR2 SYDVKM. Trimming took off 6 bases at V and 5 bases at J, with 13 bases between the two ends. This CDR3 region has 13 residues. In DNA form, the CDR3 reads TGTGCCAGCAGCCAGGGGGGAACGGAGACCCAGTACTTC. Its protein is CASSQGGTETQYF.

This sequence joins TRBV6-4 and TRBJ1-2, with unresolved D. Germline assignment: CDR1 MRHNA and CDR2 SNTAGT. The CDR3 totals 15 residues. Deletions cut 8 bases from V and 2 bases from J, with 18 bases between. CDR3 nucleotides: TGTGCCAGCTTCGTGGCCGGGGAGGCGAACTATGGCTACACCTTC. This translates into CASFVAGEANYGYTF.

The rearrangement joins TRBV7-8 to TRBJ1-1, with 9 bases lining up with TRBD1. This CDR3 contains 16 residues. The germline V gene has CDR1 SGHVS and CDR2 FQNEAQ. The V segment lost 6 bases and the J segment 5 bases; nucleotides outside the gene matches: 13. The DNA of the CDR3 is TGTGCCAGCAGTTCGGGACAGGGAAATGTGTGGACTGAAGCTTTCTTT. It encodes CASSSGQGNVWTEAFF.

The genes are TRBV7-2 and TRBJ2-2, with TRBD2 identical over 7 bases. The CDR3 length is 16 residues. With 1 base clipped from V and 5 bases from J, the junction kept 7 bases outside the gene matches. Germline CDR1 and CDR2: SGHTA and FQGNSA. CDR3 DNA: TGTGCCAGCAGCTTAGTATCTCAGGGAGGGACCGGGGAGCTGTTTTTT. It yields the protein CASSLVSQGGTGELFF.

This rearrangement joins TRBV5-1 to TRBJ1-1; TRBD1 might be the D (6 bases). From germline, CDR1 is SGHRS and CDR2 YFSETQ. The length of the CDR3 is 15 residues. V was pared by 1 base and J by 0 bases, with 10 bases between. The CDR3 DNA reads as TGCGCCAGCAGCTTGTCCACAGGGTTGAACACTGAAGCTTTCTTT. Amino acids: CASSLSTGLNTEAFF. The full variable domain, rest sourced from reference TRBV5-1 and TRBJ1-1, is KAGVTQTPRYLIKTRGQQVTLSCSPISGHRSVSWYQQTPGQGLQFLFEYFSETQRNKGNFPGRFSGRQFSNSRSEMNVSTLELGDSALYLCASSLSTGLNTEAFFGQGTRLTVV.

This clone showed up just once. V usage is TRBV6-5 and J usage is TRBJ1-5; a possible D gene is TRBD1 (6 bases). With 6 bases removed from V and 3 bases from J, the gap between germline ends came to 9 bases. Germline CDR1 MNHEY, CDR2 SVGAGI. This CDR3 contains 13 residues. CDR3 nucleotide sequence: TGTGCCAGCAGGAGGACAGACAATCAGCCCCAGCATTTT. As protein: CASRRTDNQPQHF.

The chain couples TRBV18 to TRBJ1-4; D is undetermined. V lost 0 bases to trimming and J lost 6 bases, with 14 bases between them. The CDR3 loop spans 16 amino acids. CDR1 and CDR2 from the germline V gene are KGHSH and LQKENI. The CDR3 is CASSPPGLEAYEKLFF. Here the CDR3 DNA reads TGTGCCAGCTCACCACCGGGTTTGGAGGCTTATGAAAAACTGTTTTTT.

The CDR3 reads CARTSGDTGELFF. CDR3 DNA: TGTGCCCGGACTAGCGGAGACACCGGGGAGCTGTTTTTT. The chain recombines TRBV30 with TRBJ2-2; 10 bases are a match to TRBD2. The V segment lost 8 bases and the J segment 3 bases; nucleotides outside the gene matches: 3. Per germline, CDR1 GTSNPN and CDR2 SVGIG (reference sequence). The CDR3 sequence is 13 residues long.

The V gene is TRBV28, the J gene TRBJ1-2; D possibly corresponds to TRBD1 (5 bases). Trimming pared 1 base from V and 5 bases from J, leaving 5 bases between. The CDR3 sequence is 12 residues long. Per the germline V gene, CDR1 is MDHEN and CDR2 is SYDVKM. CDR3 loop: CASSLSGYGYTF. The CDR3, as DNA: TGTGCCAGCAGTTTATCAGGGTATGGCTACACCTTC.

In its sample, this clone was seen once. The chain employs TRBV5-1 and TRBJ1-4; D is unresolved. V shed 4 bases and J shed 7 bases, with 17 bases lying between them. This CDR3 is built from 15 residues. Germline V gives CDR1 SGHRS, CDR2 YFSETQ. The CDR3 DNA is TGCGCCAGCAGCCTCTCTCCGTTTGGAGGTGAAAAACTGTTTTTT. It specifies CASSLSPFGGEKLFF.

The V call is TRBV27, the J call TRBJ1-5; 8 nucleotides align to TRBD1. Losses at the gene ends were 4 bases for V and 4 bases for J; bases not matched to a gene: 3. CDR3 length: 14 amino acids. Germline values: CDR1 MNHEY, CDR2 SMNVEV (reference sequence). The CDR3 coding sequence is TGTGCCAGCAGTTGGACAGGGCGAAATCAGCCCCAGCATTTT. It codes for CASSWTGRNQPQHF.

This clone was seen only once. The CDR3 is CASSQNLQRAYEQYF. In DNA, the CDR3 is TGCGCCAGCAGCCAAAATCTACAGAGGGCCTACGAGCAGTACTTC. This sequence joins TRBV4-1 and TRBJ2-7; D might be TRBD2 (5 bases). V was shortened by 2 bases and J by 2 bases, with 13 bases between the two germline ends. CDR3 length equals 15 residues. Germline-derived CDR1 and CDR2 are MGHRA and YSYEKL.

The chain is built from TRBV27 and TRBJ2-7; TRBD1 matches 10 bases. CDR1 and CDR2 from the germline V gene are MNHEY and SMNVEV (reference sequence). After removal of 2 bases from V and 3 bases from J, the junction contained 4 bases not matched to a gene. This CDR3 contains 15 residues. The CDR3 reads CASSLRRTGGYEQYF. For the CDR3, the DNA is TGTGCCAGCAGTTTAAGGAGGACAGGGGGCTACGAGCAGTACTTC.

This rearrangement joins TRBV28 to TRBJ2-5, with 7 positions matching TRBD1. In germline, CDR1 is MDHEN, CDR2 SYDVKM. V trimming: 4 bases; J trimming: 9 bases; junction bases outside the gene matches: 11. CDR3 length: 14 residues. CDR3 DNA sequence: TGTGCCAGCAGTTGGGGACAGTCCCTTGGGGCCCAGTACTTC. Residues: CASSWGQSLGAQYF.

The genes are TRBV27 and TRBJ1-6; 8 bases fit TRBD1. V trimming: 8 bases; J trimming: 0 bases; junction bases outside the gene matches: 12. Germline lookup yields CDR1 MNHEY and CDR2 SMNVEV (reference sequence). The CDR3 spans 18 residues. CDR3 protein: CASPYIRGLCSYNSPLHF. DNA of the CDR3: TGTGCCAGCCCTTACATCAGGGGGCTCTGCTCCTATAATTCACCCCTCCACTTT.

J is TRBJ2-7 and V is TRBV28, with 8 nucleotides matching TRBD2. Germline loops: CDR1 MDHEN, CDR2 SYDVKM. Trimming removed 4 bases from V and 6 bases from J; junction bases left unmatched: 14. The CDR3 loop spans 16 amino acids. The CDR3 is CASSSPTKRERGEQYF. The DNA for the CDR3 is TGTGCCAGCAGTTCACCCACTAAGCGGGAGCGCGGCGAGCAGTACTTC.

By share, this clone ranks as medium-sized. V gene TRBV7-3 combines with J gene TRBJ2-2; tentative D call: TRBD1 (5 bases). CDR1 and CDR2 from the germline V gene are SGHTA and FQGTGA. This CDR3 is built from 16 residues. V lost 4 bases and J 4 bases, leaving 16 bases between the germline ends. The CDR3 region is CASSSVGVGVTGELFF. As DNA, the CDR3 is TGTGCCAGCAGCTCCGTAGGTGTAGGGGTCACCGGGGAGCTGTTTTTT. The full variable domain, in which reference TRBV7-3 and TRBJ2-2 provide the parts outside the CDR3, is GAGVSQTPSNKVTEKGKYVELRCDPISGHTALYWYRQSLGQGPEFLIYFQGTGAADDSGLPNDRFFAVRPEGSVSTLKIQRTERGDSAVYLCASSSVGVGVTGELFFGEGSRLTVL.

The chain has TRBV5-1 and TRBJ1-2; the match to TRBD1 covers 7 bases. After removal of 4 bases from V and 0 bases from J, the junction contained 6 bases not matched to a gene. This CDR3 contains 15 residues. Germline V gene sequence: CDR1 SGHRS, CDR2 YFSETQ. In DNA, the CDR3 is TGCGCCAGCAGCGGGGGGACAGCAACTAACTATGGCTACACCTTC. This codes for CASSGGTATNYGYTF.

The V call is TRBV7-9, the J call TRBJ1-1; D possibly corresponds to TRBD1 (5 bases). Germline V gene data show CDR1 as SEHNR and CDR2 as FQNEAQ (reference sequence). Trimming took 7 bases from V and 5 from J, leaving 17 bases between them. The CDR3 consists of 14 residues. CDR3 DNA: TGTGCCAGCACCCCTCAAGGGGCCGGAACTGAAGCTTTCTTT. This codes for CASTPQGAGTEAFF.

The chain links TRBV6-6 to TRBJ1-2; a weak D match, TRBD1 (6 bases). This CDR3 is 13 amino acids long. Germline values: CDR1 MNHNY, CDR2 SVGAGI (reference sequence). Trimming removed 4 bases from V and 5 bases from J, with 11 bases in between. The chain's CDR3 is CASSSQGNYGYTF. The CDR3 coding sequence is TGTGCCAGCAGTTCACAGGGAAATTATGGCTACACCTTC.

The rearrangement links TRBV4-2 to TRBJ2-1; D perhaps matches TRBD2 (6 bases). The CDR3 spans 19 residues. From germline, CDR1 is LGHNA and CDR2 YNFKEQ. V shed 2 bases and J shed 2 bases, with 22 bases lying between them. The CDR3 sequence: CASSQMAGSSQITYNEQFF. The CDR3 coding sequence is TGTGCCAGCAGCCAAATGGCGGGGTCTTCTCAGATTACCTACAATGAGCAGTTCTTC.

The genes are TRBV7-9 and TRBJ1-4, with D possibly matching TRBD1 (6 bases). There are 14 residues in the CDR3. V lost 1 base and J lost 7, with 10 bases in between. Germline V gene data show CDR1 as SEHNR and CDR2 as FQNEAQ (reference sequence). In nucleotides, the CDR3 is TGTGCCAGCAGCTTAGACCACAGGGTTGAAAAACTGTTTTTT. This translates into CASSLDHRVEKLFF.